The 28 T cell receptor beta chains presented below share a single source sample, sequenced in a study of technical replicates of blood from a few donors. The assay was immunoSEQ multiplex PCR, and TCRdb's table has in-frame clones only and misses some. The sample records approximately 74,000 clones, 98% being singletons. Sequenced sample: T cells isolated from PBMCs. The receptor set was obtained from a human donor in good health.

V gene TRBV7-9 combines with J gene TRBJ2-4; TRBD2 matches 9 bases. CDR1 and CDR2 from the germline V gene are SEHNR and FQNEAQ (reference sequence). The V gene end was trimmed by 1 base and the J gene end by 8 bases; junction bases not matched to a gene: 12. The CDR3 is 17 amino acids. The CDR3 sequence: CASSLDPRGGNWDIQYF. For the CDR3, the DNA is TGTGCCAGCAGCTTAGATCCGCGGGGGGGCAATTGGGACATTCAGTACTTC.

This clone was found once. The chain employs TRBV7-8 and TRBJ1-2; 8 nucleotides agree with TRBD1. Germline values: CDR1 SGHVS, CDR2 FQNEAQ. The CDR3 is 17 amino acids. V dropped 6 bases and J dropped 0; count of bases not matched to a gene: 12. CDR3 loop: CASRASGGLPANYGYTF. The CDR3 region has the DNA TGTGCCAGCAGGGCTTCAGGGGGCCTACCAGCTAACTATGGCTACACCTTC.

V usage is TRBV5-1 and J usage is TRBJ1-2, with D perhaps matching TRBD1 (6 bases). The V gene lost 4 bases and the J gene lost 10 bases, with 17 bases spanning the gap. This CDR3 is 13 amino acids long. Germline V gene data show CDR1 as SGHRS and CDR2 as YFSETQ. For the CDR3, the DNA is TGCGCCAGCAGCCCGTCAGATGGACAGTACTACACCTTC. The encoded protein is CASSPSDGQYYTF.

This chain connects TRBV19 to TRBJ1-4, with D uncertain. Germline CDR1 reads LNHDA; CDR2 reads SQIVND (reference sequence). Deletions cut 1 base from V and 0 bases from J, with 6 bases between. The CDR3 is made up of 15 amino acids. The CDR3 protein is CASSIGTATNEKLFF. The DNA for the CDR3 is TGTGCCAGTAGTATAGGAACAGCAACTAATGAAAAACTGTTTTTT.

This chain joins TRBV2 and TRBJ2-5, with D unresolved. Trimming shortened V by 6 bases and J by 2 bases, and 7 bases separated the two germline ends. Germline V lookup: CDR1 SNHLY, CDR2 FYNNEI. CDR3 length: 12 amino acids. The CDR3 protein is CASSAGQETQYF. The CDR3 nucleotides read TGTGCCAGCAGCGCAGGACAAGAGACCCAGTACTTC.

The J gene is TRBJ1-1, the V gene TRBV6-5; a weak D match, TRBD1 (6 bases). Trimming left V 6 bases short and J 3 bases short, with 17 bases between. The V gene's germline CDR1 is MNHEY and CDR2 SVGAGI. CDR3 size: 15 residues. The CDR3 is CASRHGTQHYTEAFF. CDR3 bases: TGTGCCAGCAGACACGGGACACAGCACTACACTGAAGCTTTCTTT.

The chain couples TRBV4-1 to TRBJ2-7, with TRBD1 matching 9 bases. Per the germline V gene, CDR1 is MGHRA and CDR2 is YSYEKL. The junction had 6 bases not matched to a gene; V was cut back by 3 bases and J by 6 bases. CDR3 length: 14 amino acids. This CDR3 reads CASSHVQGAGEQYF. CDR3 nucleotides: TGCGCCAGCAGCCATGTACAGGGGGCTGGCGAGCAGTACTTC.

This clone was counted once. The V gene is TRBV28, the J gene TRBJ2-7, with a tentative D call TRBD2 (5 bases). Trimming removed 3 bases from V and 2 bases from J, with 8 bases in between. Germline lookup yields CDR1 MDHEN and CDR2 SYDVKM. This CDR3 is built from 13 residues. The CDR3 region has the DNA TGTGCCAGCAGTTTCGGGGTCACCTACGAGCAGTACTTC. This encodes CASSFGVTYEQYF.

This clone was detected once. The V gene is TRBV6-1, the J gene TRBJ2-7; 7 positions match TRBD1. V dropped 3 bases and J dropped 2; count of bases not matched to a gene: 7. There are 15 residues in the CDR3. From germline, CDR1 is MNHNS and CDR2 SASEGT. CDR3 sequence: CASSESGQATYEQYF. The CDR3, as DNA: TGTGCCAGCAGTGAGTCCGGACAGGCCACCTACGAGCAGTACTTC.

On this clone itself: This CDR3 is also generated by other DNA sequences in the sample. The chain couples TRBV5-1 to TRBJ2-6, with 7 bases fitting TRBD1. Germline trimming cut 3 bases from V and 2 bases from J; bases unmatched to any gene: 2. The CDR3 has 15 amino acids. The V gene's germline CDR1 is SGHRS and CDR2 YFSETQ. CDR3 region: CASSSTGAGANVLTF. The DNA of the CDR3 is TGCGCCAGCAGCTCTACAGGGGCTGGGGCCAACGTCCTGACTTTC.

The V gene is TRBV6-5, the J gene TRBJ1-3; 9 nucleotides match TRBD1. V lost 2 bases, J lost 4 bases, and 0 bases stayed unmatched. Germline loops: CDR1 MNHEY, CDR2 SVGAGI. The CDR3 is 14 residues long. CDR3 amino acids: CASSYGTGGNTIYF. DNA of the CDR3: TGTGCCAGCAGTTACGGGACAGGGGGAAACACCATATATTTT.

This clone was observed a single time. The CDR3 DNA is TGTGCCAGCAGCTTACAAACTAACTATGGCTACACCTTC. It encodes CASSLQTNYGYTF. The chain joins TRBV11-3 to TRBJ1-2; D gene unclear. The V gene's germline CDR1 is SGHNT and CDR2 YENEEA. The germline V and J ends were trimmed by 2 bases and 0 bases, with 4 bases remaining between them. The CDR3 has 13 residues.

The CDR3 bases are TGTGCCAGTAGTGGGTTCGCGGGGGGGCTAGCCAAAAACATTCAGTACTTC. Protein sequence: CASSGFAGGLAKNIQYF. This sequence joins TRBV19 and TRBJ2-4; TRBD2 matches 9 bases. V lost 5 bases, J lost 0 bases, and 8 bases stayed unmatched. The CDR3 sequence is 17 residues long. Germline V gene sequence: CDR1 LNHDA, CDR2 SQIVND (reference sequence).

This sequence joins TRBV27 and TRBJ2-3; 8 bases are shared with TRBD2. V lost 5 bases to trimming and J lost 0 bases; unmatched junction nucleotides: 7. CDR1 and CDR2 (germline): MNHEY, SMNVEV (reference sequence). This CDR3 is built from 16 residues. CDR3 nucleotides: TGTGCCAGCAGTAAACTAGCGGTTACTAGCACAGATACGCAGTATTTT. Translation gives CASSKLAVTSTDTQYF.

The J gene is TRBJ2-7, the V gene TRBV6-1; D gene unclear. Trimming pared 0 bases from V and 5 bases from J, leaving 14 bases between. Germline CDR1 is MNHNS and CDR2 is SASEGT. CDR3 size: 15 residues. The CDR3 DNA follows: TGTGCCAGCAGTGAAGCCCTTCGAGAGATAGACGAGCAGTACTTC. Translating gives CASSEALREIDEQYF.

V and J are TRBV9 and TRBJ1-5, with 8 bases identical to TRBD1. The CDR3 totals 15 residues. Germline values: CDR1 SGDLS, CDR2 YYNGEE. Trimming at V came to 3 bases and at J to 7 bases, leaving 9 bases not matched to a gene. The CDR3 sequence is CASSAGTGWRQPQHF. CDR3 DNA: TGTGCCAGCAGCGCTGGGACAGGCTGGCGACAGCCCCAGCATTTT.

The CDR3, as DNA: TGTGCCAGCAGTGACATGGGGGGGACAGGGGGTGAAGCTTTCTTT. It is translated as CASSDMGGTGGEAFF. This chain links TRBV2 with TRBJ1-1; 11 nucleotides line up with TRBD1. CDR3 length equals 15 residues. Germline CDR1 reads SNHLY; CDR2 reads FYNNEI. After removal of 3 bases from V and 7 bases from J, the junction contained 7 bases not matched to a gene. Full variable domain (rest looked up from reference TRBV2 and TRBJ1-1): EPEVTQTPSHQVTQMGQEVILRCVPISNHLYFYWYRQILGQKVEFLVSFYNNEISEKSEIFDDQFSVERPDGSNFTLKIRSTKLEDSAMYFCASSDMGGTGGEAFFGQGTRLTVV.

The V gene is TRBV5-1, the J gene TRBJ1-2, with D uncertain. The germline gives CDR1 SGHRS, CDR2 YFSETQ. The V and J ends lost 2 bases and 8 bases respectively, with 19 bases between them. The CDR3 has 15 amino acids. This chain's CDR3 is CASSLLGRQFGGYTF. As DNA, the CDR3 is TGCGCCAGCAGCTTATTGGGTCGGCAGTTCGGGGGCTACACCTTC.

This sequence joins TRBV5-1 and TRBJ1-1; 9 bases align to TRBD1. Germline lookup yields CDR1 SGHRS and CDR2 YFSETQ. There are 15 residues in the CDR3. V lost 4 bases, J lost 0 bases, and 4 bases stayed unmatched. The DNA for the CDR3 is TGCGCCAGCAGCCAGGACAGGGGTCTGAACACTGAAGCTTTCTTT. It codes for CASSQDRGLNTEAFF.

CDR3 sequence: CASMALASTGELFF. CDR3 nucleotide sequence: TGTGCCAGCATGGCACTAGCGAGCACCGGGGAGCTGTTTTTT. The chain recombines TRBV2 with TRBJ2-2, with 7 bases lining up with TRBD2. V gave up 7 bases and J gave up 4 bases; unmatched junction bases: 6. The CDR3 sequence is 14 residues long. Germline lookup yields CDR1 SNHLY and CDR2 FYNNEI.

This chain links TRBV10-3 with TRBJ2-7; D is possibly TRBD2 (6 bases). Germline loops: CDR1 ENHRY, CDR2 SYGVKD. V lost 5 bases and J 3 bases, leaving 23 bases between the germline ends. This CDR3 contains 17 residues. In nucleotides, the CDR3 is TGTGCCATCAGTAATGAACCCAGCCCATCGGGGGACTACGAGCAGTACTTC. Translated: CAISNEPSPSGDYEQYF.

The CDR3 sequence: CASWGTGTDTQYF. The CDR3 nucleotides read TGTGCCAGCTGGGGGACAGGGACAGATACGCAGTATTTT. The chain combines TRBV6-5 with TRBJ2-3; TRBD1 matches at 9 bases. CDR1 and CDR2 from the germline V gene are MNHEY and SVGAGI. The CDR3 loop spans 13 amino acids. V was clipped by 8 bases and J by 3 bases; unmatched bases: 3.

The chain uses TRBV30 and TRBJ2-7; D is unresolved. Trimming shortened V by 2 bases and J by 4 bases, and 9 bases separated the two germline ends. CDR1 is GTSNPN, CDR2 SVGIG, per germline (reference sequence). The CDR3 has 12 residues. The CDR3 is CAWSRHSYEQYF. The CDR3 region has the DNA TGTGCCTGGAGTCGCCACAGTTACGAGCAGTACTTC.

The chain joins TRBV27 to TRBJ2-2; D is unclear. The V gene's germline CDR1 is MNHEY and CDR2 SMNVEV (reference sequence). The V end lost 3 bases, the J end lost 5 bases, and 4 bases lay between the germline ends. The CDR3 runs 12 residues. CDR3 DNA: TGTGCCAGCAGTTTCGGTACCGGGGAGCTGTTTTTT. Protein: CASSFGTGELFF.

The table lists this clone with a count of one. This rearrangement joins TRBV18 to TRBJ2-3; D not certain. The CDR3 runs 13 residues. The germline V gene has CDR1 KGHSH and CDR2 LQKENI. Trimming pared 0 bases from V and 4 bases from J, leaving 5 bases between. CDR3 amino acids: CASSPPASDTQYF. The DNA for the CDR3 is TGTGCCAGCTCACCACCAGCATCAGATACGCAGTATTTT.

J is TRBJ1-2 and V is TRBV6-5, with D perhaps TRBD1 (5 bases). The V end was cut by 11 bases, the J end by 4 bases, with 17 bases between. Germline V gene lookup returns CDR1 MNHEY and CDR2 SVGAGI. This CDR3 is 13 amino acids long. This CDR3 is CASGLAGPYGYTF. The CDR3, as DNA: TGTGCCTCAGGCCTGGCAGGGCCCTATGGCTACACCTTC.

This clone was detected once. The CDR3 sequence: CASSQVLRSYEQYF. The CDR3 bases are TGCGCCAGCAGCCAAGTGCTCCGGTCCTACGAGCAGTACTTC. The gene calls are TRBV4-1 and TRBJ2-7; no firm D call. There are 14 residues in the CDR3. V lost 1 base and J 1 base, leaving 8 bases between the germline ends. The germline CDR1 and CDR2 sequences are MGHRA and YSYEKL.

The genes are TRBV23-1 and TRBJ1-5; TRBD1 matches at 8 bases. TRBV23-1 is filed as an ORF, its function uncertain. After removal of 2 bases from V and 0 bases from J, the junction contained 12 bases not matched to a gene. This CDR3 has 19 amino acids. The CDR3 reads CASSQNRDRLTPSNQPQHF. CDR3 in DNA: TGCGCCAGCAGTCAAAACCGGGACAGGCTGACCCCTAGCAATCAGCCCCAGCATTTT.